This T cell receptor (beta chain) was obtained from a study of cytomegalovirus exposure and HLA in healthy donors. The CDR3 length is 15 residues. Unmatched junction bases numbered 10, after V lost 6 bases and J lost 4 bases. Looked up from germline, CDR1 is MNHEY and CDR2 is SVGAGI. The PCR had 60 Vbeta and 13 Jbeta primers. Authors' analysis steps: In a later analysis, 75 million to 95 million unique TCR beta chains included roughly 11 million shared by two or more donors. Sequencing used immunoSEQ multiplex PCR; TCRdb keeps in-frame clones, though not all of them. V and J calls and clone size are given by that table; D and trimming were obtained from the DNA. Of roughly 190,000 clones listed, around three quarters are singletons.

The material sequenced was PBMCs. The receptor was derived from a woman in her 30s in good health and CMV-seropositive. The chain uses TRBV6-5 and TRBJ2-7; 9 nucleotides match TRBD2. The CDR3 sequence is CASRDRREGPYEQYF. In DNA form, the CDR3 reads TGTGCCAGCAGGGATAGGCGGGAGGGCCCGTACGAGCAGTACTTC.